The subject of this entry is one TCR beta chain. The data belong to a study of blood T cell repertoires in COVID-19. The overall study: COVID-19 samples from acute and convalescent phases originated in the United States, Italy and Spain. The cDNA or gDNA used as material had been derived from T cells, B-cell-depleted T cells, or PBMCs.

It was during active infection that Seattle patients were enrolled and then longitudinally followed. In germline, CDR1 is GTSNPN, CDR2 SVGIG (reference sequence). V gave up 3 bases and J gave up 1 base, with 13 bases separating them. The CDR3 contains 14 residues. In the authors' methods: Reference gene primer amplification yielded estimated nucleated cell counts. Clones were sequenced by immunoSEQ multiplex PCR, and TCRdb holds only the in-frame ones, with some missing. That table is the source of V, J and clone size, and D and trimming were worked out from the DNA. The sample yields some 300,000 clones, 86% seen once.

This clonotype was sampled from a woman aged 70-85 years with COVID-19, enrolled during active disease. Source material: peripheral blood. The V call is TRBV30, the J call TRBJ2-7, with a weak D call TRBD1 (5 bases). Written as DNA, the CDR3 is TGTGCCTGGAGGTCGACACAGGCGTCCTACGAGCAGTACTTC. This codes for CAWRSTQASYEQYF.